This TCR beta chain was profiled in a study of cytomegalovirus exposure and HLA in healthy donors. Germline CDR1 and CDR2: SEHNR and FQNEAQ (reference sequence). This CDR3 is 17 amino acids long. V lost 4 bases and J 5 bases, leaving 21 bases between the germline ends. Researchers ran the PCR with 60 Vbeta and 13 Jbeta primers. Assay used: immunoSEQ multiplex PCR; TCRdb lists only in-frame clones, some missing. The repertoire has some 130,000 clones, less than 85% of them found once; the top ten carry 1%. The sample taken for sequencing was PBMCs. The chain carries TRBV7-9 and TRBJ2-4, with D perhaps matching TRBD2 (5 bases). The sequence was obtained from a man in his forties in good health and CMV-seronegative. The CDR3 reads CASSSPPGGGQENIQYF. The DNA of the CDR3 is TGTGCCAGCAGCTCACCGCCGGGTGGAGGCCAGGAAAACATTCAGTACTTC.